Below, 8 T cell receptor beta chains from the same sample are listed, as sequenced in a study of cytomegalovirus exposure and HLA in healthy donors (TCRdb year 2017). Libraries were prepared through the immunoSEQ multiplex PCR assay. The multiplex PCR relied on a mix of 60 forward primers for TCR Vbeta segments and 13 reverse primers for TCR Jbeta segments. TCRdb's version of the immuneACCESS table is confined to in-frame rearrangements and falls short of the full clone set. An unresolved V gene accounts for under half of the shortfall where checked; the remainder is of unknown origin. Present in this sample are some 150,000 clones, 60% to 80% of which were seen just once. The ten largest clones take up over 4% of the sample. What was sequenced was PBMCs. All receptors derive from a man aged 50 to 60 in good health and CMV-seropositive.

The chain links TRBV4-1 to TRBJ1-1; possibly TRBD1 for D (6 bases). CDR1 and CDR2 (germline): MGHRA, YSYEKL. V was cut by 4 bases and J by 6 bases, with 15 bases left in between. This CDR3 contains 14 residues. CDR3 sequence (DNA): TGCGCCAGCAGCCCCATACAGGGAAATCCTGAAGCTTTCTTT. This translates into CASSPIQGNPEAFF.

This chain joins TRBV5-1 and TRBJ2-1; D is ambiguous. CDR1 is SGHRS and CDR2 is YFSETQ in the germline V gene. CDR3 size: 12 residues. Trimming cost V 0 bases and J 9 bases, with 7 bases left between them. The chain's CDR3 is CASSLVLSEQFF. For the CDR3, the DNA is TGCGCCAGCAGCTTGGTTTTGAGTGAGCAGTTCTTC.

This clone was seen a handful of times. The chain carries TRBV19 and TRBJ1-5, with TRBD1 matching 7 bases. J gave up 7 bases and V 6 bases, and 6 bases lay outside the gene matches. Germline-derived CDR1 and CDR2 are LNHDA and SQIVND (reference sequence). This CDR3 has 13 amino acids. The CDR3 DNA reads TGTGCCAGTAGCATCAGGGGGGAACAGCCCCAGCATTTT. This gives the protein CASSIRGEQPQHF.

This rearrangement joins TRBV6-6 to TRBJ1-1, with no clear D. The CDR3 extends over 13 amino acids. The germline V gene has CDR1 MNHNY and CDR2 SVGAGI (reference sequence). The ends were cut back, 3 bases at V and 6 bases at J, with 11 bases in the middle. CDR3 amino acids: CASSYITGSEAFF. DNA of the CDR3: TGTGCCAGCAGTTATATAACGGGATCTGAAGCTTTCTTT.

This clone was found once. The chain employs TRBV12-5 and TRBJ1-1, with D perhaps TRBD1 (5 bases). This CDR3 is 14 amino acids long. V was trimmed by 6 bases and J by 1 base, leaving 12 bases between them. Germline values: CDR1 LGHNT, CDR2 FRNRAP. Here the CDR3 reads CASGQGLSNTEAFF. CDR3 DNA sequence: TGTGCTAGTGGCCAGGGACTTTCGAACACTGAAGCTTTCTTT. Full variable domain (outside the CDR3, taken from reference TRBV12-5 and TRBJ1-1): DARVTQTPRHKVTEMGQEVTMRCQPILGHNTVFWYRQTMMQGLELLAYFRNRAPLDDSGMPKDRFSAEMPDATLATLKIQPSEPRDSAVYFCASGQGLSNTEAFFGQGTRLTVV.

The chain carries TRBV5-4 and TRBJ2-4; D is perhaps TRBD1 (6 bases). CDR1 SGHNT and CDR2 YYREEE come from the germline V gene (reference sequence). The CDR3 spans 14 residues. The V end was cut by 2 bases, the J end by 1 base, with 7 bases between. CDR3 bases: TGTGCCAGCAGCTTACAGGGTGCCAAAAACATTCAGTACTTC. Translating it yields CASSLQGAKNIQYF.

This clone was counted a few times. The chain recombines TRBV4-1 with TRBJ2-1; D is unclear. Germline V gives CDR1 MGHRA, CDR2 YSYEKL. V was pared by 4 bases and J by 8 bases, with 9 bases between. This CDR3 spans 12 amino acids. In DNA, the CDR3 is TGCGCCAGCAGCCGAGCTCCTTATGAGCAGTTCTTC. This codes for CASSRAPYEQFF.

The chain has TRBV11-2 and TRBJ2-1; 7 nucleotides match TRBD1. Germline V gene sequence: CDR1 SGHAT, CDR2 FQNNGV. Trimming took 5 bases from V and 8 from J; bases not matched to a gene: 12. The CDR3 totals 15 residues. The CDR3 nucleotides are TGTGCCAGCAGCGTAGGGAGACAGGGCAGGGATGAGCAGTTCTTC. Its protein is CASSVGRQGRDEQFF.